This T cell receptor (beta chain) was documented in a study of relationships among human T cell subsets. From mRNA, alpha and beta CDR3 regions were amplified using semiquantitative ARM-PCR. In ARM-PCR, communal superprimers followed tagged nested gene-specific primers for exponential amplification. MiXCR, applied by TCRdb to the multiplex PCR reads, yields one record per CDR3 protein. This sample has roughly 9,200 distinct CDR3 sequences, with 50% to 60% found just once. Anti-CD45RO beads selected memory T cells out of the CD45RA-negative fraction. T cell subsets were isolated with magnetic beads coated with subset-specific monoclonal antibodies. Germline lookup yields CDR1 MNHEY and CDR2 SMNVEV (reference sequence). V gave up 4 bases and J gave up 2 bases; unmatched junction bases: 3. The CDR3 is 15 residues long.

The chain links TRBV27 to TRBJ2-1; 9 bases fit TRBD2. The clonotype comes from a man aged 35-49 years in good health. Sequenced sample: memory T cells sorted from blood. Here the CDR3 reads CASSSSGRTYNEQFF. CDR3 bases: TGTGCCAGCAGTTCAAGCGGGAGGACCTACAATGAGCAGTTCTTC.